This TCR beta chain was found in a study of shared clonotypes between healthy human individuals. The assay was immunoSEQ multiplex PCR, and TCRdb's table has in-frame clones only and misses some. The sample has over 2 million clones, over 85% seen once; the top ten hold 0.1% to 0.15%. The CDR3 runs 13 residues. The sequence was obtained from a man between 18 and 29 years old in good health. Sequencing used naive CD4+ T cells sorted from blood. Stated subset: CD45RA+ positively selected. The chain is built from TRBV12-1 and TRBJ1-1. TRBV12-1 is a known pseudogene. As DNA, the CDR3 is TGTGCCAGCAGCTTTGTCGGGGCCGCTGAAGCTTTCTTT. It yields the protein CASSFVGAAEAFF.